The following is a T cell receptor beta chain sequence with its context. The antigen remains unidentified. This entry comes from a study of identifying expanded T cells in peripheral blood. Study-level results: Technical replicates showed roughly 1.2 changed clones; roughly two weeks around 15; four weeks 19. Roughly two-week clone count variance significantly increased as total template count grew.

The CDR3 has 14 residues. With 5 bases removed from V and 5 bases from J, the gap between germline ends came to 15 bases. Germline V gives CDR1 SGHTA, CDR2 FQGNSA. Repertoires were generated with immunoSEQ multiplex PCR, while TCRdb's copy carries only in-frame clones and drops some. The sample shows tens of thousands of clones, over 75% of them seen only once. This sequence originates from a person aged 18-70 years in good health. The sequencing input was blood. The chain couples TRBV7-2 to TRBJ2-5, with D possibly matching TRBD2 (5 bases). The CDR3 loop is CASSPLNRGETQYF. The CDR3 nucleotides are TGTGCCAGCAGCCCCCTGAATCGGGGTGAGACCCAGTACTTC.